Each of the 26 T cell receptor beta chains below was sequenced from the same sample in a study of a mutant IDH1 vaccine in newly diagnosed glioma. For these TCRs, the target antigens are not known. TCRdb's table, derived via immunoSEQ multiplex PCR, lists solely in-frame clones and lacks some. The sample lists approximately 32,000 clones; about 92% were seen once. Noted time point: week 47, end of study. A 20-mer mutant IDH1 peptide at 300 ug was injected subcutaneously with topical imiquimod. Source: PBMCs, taken from a glioma patient whose treatment included an IDH1 peptide vaccine. These receptors were collected from a man in his forties with glioma.

The genes are TRBV5-5 and TRBJ1-5; tentatively, D is TRBD1 (5 bases). This CDR3 has 14 residues. From germline, CDR1 is SGHKS and CDR2 YYEKEE (reference sequence). V lost 0 bases, J lost 10 bases, and 14 bases lay in between. The CDR3, as DNA: TGTGCCAGCAGCTTGGTTCAGGGATTGGGACCCCAGCATTTT. Protein product: CASSLVQGLGPQHF.

The chain links TRBV6-1 to TRBJ2-7; D is uncertain. Trimming cost V 1 base and J 1 base, with 8 bases left between them. This CDR3 region has 14 residues. Germline values: CDR1 MNHNS, CDR2 SASEGT. CDR3 amino acids: CASSEVAGSYEQYV. CDR3 sequence (DNA): TGTGCCAGCAGTGAAGTTGCCGGGTCCTACGAGCAGTACGTC.

The CDR3 DNA is TGTGCCAGCTCACCCCGGACAAGGCAAGAGACCCAGTACTTC. The encoded protein is CASSPRTRQETQYF. This chain joins TRBV18 and TRBJ2-5; D perhaps matches TRBD1 (5 bases). Germline lookup yields CDR1 KGHSH and CDR2 LQKENI. V lost 3 bases and J lost 2, with 10 bases in between. The CDR3 is 14 amino acids.

V gene TRBV6-1 combines with J gene TRBJ1-6, with TRBD1 as a possible D gene (6 bases). V shed 7 bases and J shed 4 bases, with 11 bases lying between them. Germline values: CDR1 MNHNS, CDR2 SASEGT. The CDR3 is 14 amino acids. Here the CDR3 reads CASIPDSYNSPLHF. The CDR3 DNA is TGTGCCAGCATCCCGGACAGTTATAATTCACCCCTCCACTTT.

The chain employs TRBV11-2 and TRBJ1-2, with 8 bases aligning to TRBD1. J lost 8 bases, V lost 5 bases, and 16 bases had no gene match. Germline CDR1 and CDR2: SGHAT and FQNNGV. The CDR3 runs to 16 residues. The DNA of the CDR3 is TGTGCCAGCAGCCCACCGTCAGACAGGGGAATGCGGGGCTACACCTTC. This translates into CASSPPSDRGMRGYTF. Filled out from reference TRBV11-2 and TRBJ1-2, the complete variable domain reads EAGVAQSPRYKIIEKRQSVAFWCNPISGHATLYWYQQILGQGPKLLIQFQNNGVVDDSQLPKDRFSAERLKGVDSTLKIQPAKLEDSAVYLCASSPPSDRGMRGYTFGSGTRLTVV.

V usage is TRBV28 and J usage is TRBJ1-5, with 7 bases identical to TRBD1. V was pared by 5 bases and J by 5 bases, with 12 bases of the junction left unmatched. Germline assignment: CDR1 MDHEN and CDR2 SYDVKM. The CDR3 is made up of 16 amino acids. This chain's CDR3 is CASSPGTATLHQPQHF. The CDR3 region has the DNA TGTGCCAGCAGTCCCGGGACAGCTACACTTCATCAGCCCCAGCATTTT.

This chain joins TRBV27 and TRBJ2-1; D remains ambiguous. Germline CDR1 MNHEY, CDR2 SMNVEV (reference sequence). Trimming stripped 7 bases from V and 5 bases from J, with 18 bases between. CDR3 size: 15 residues. The chain's CDR3 is CASKARLTQHNEQFF. CDR3 in DNA: TGTGCCAGCAAGGCCCGACTGACACAACACAATGAGCAGTTCTTC.

The chain employs TRBV20-1 and TRBJ2-5, with a weak D call TRBD2 (6 bases). CDR1 is DFQATT and CDR2 is SNEGSKA in the germline V gene (reference sequence). The ends were cut back, 6 bases at V and 9 bases at J, with 11 bases in the middle. This CDR3 region has 10 residues. The DNA of the CDR3 is TGCAGTGCGGGGTGGGGGGCCCAGTACTTC. Translating it yields CSAGWGAQYF.

This clone occurred once. J is TRBJ1-5 and V is TRBV7-2; 8 bases are shared with TRBD1. Looked up from germline, CDR1 is SGHTA and CDR2 is FQGNSA. V lost 2 bases to trimming and J lost 0 bases; unmatched junction nucleotides: 6. This CDR3 comprises 17 residues. CDR3 DNA sequence: TGTGCCAGCAGCTTAAGGACAGGGTGGGATAGCAATCAGCCCCAGCATTTT. Encoded protein: CASSLRTGWDSNQPQHF.

The J gene is TRBJ1-1, the V gene TRBV27; 7 bases line up with TRBD1. CDR1 is MNHEY and CDR2 is SMNVEV in the germline V gene (reference sequence). V lost 2 bases and J lost 6; bases outside the gene matches: 6. CDR3 length: 14 amino acids. The CDR3 sequence is CASSLIGGGPEAFF. The CDR3 nucleotides are TGTGCCAGCAGTTTAATTGGAGGGGGCCCTGAAGCTTTCTTT.

This chain joins TRBV5-6 and TRBJ2-2, with D uncertain. From germline, CDR1 is SGHDT and CDR2 YYEEEE. CDR3 length equals 15 residues. The V end was cut by 6 bases, the J end by 6 bases, with 18 bases between. CDR3 sequence: CASTLVTATAGELFF. CDR3 DNA sequence: TGTGCCAGCACCCTTGTAACAGCGACGGCCGGGGAGCTGTTTTTT.

V and J are TRBV19 and TRBJ1-6, with TRBD1 identical over 9 bases. Germline V gives CDR1 LNHDA, CDR2 SQIVND (reference sequence). With V trimmed by 5 bases and J by 14 bases, 10 bases remained unmatched. The CDR3 spans 14 residues. The CDR3 protein is CASSPRDRARALHF. Here the CDR3 DNA reads TGTGCCAGTAGTCCGCGGGACAGGGCTAGGGCCCTCCACTTT.

The chain has TRBV10-3 and TRBJ1-1; 9 positions match TRBD1. The germline CDR1 and CDR2 sequences are ENHRY and SYGVKD. The CDR3 has 14 amino acids. The junction had 3 bases not matched to a gene; V was cut back by 4 bases and J by 3 bases. CDR3 protein: CAISARDRDTEAFF. CDR3 nucleotide sequence: TGTGCCATCAGTGCCCGGGACAGGGACACTGAAGCTTTCTTT.

This chain links TRBV5-1 with TRBJ2-3; D gene uncertain. Germline loops: CDR1 SGHRS, CDR2 YFSETQ. The CDR3 extends over 15 amino acids. V lost 4 bases to trimming and J lost 0 bases, with 12 bases between them. The CDR3 bases are TGCGCCAGCAGCCAACGATCTACTAGCACAGATACGCAGTATTTT. Translation gives CASSQRSTSTDTQYF.

The genes are TRBV5-6 and TRBJ1-2; 9 bases map to TRBD1. The trim removed 4 bases at V and 8 bases at J, leaving 9 bases unmatched. The germline V gene encodes CDR1 SGHDT and CDR2 YYEEEE. The CDR3 contains 14 residues. The CDR3 is CASSGDRAWGGYTF. The CDR3 DNA reads TGTGCCAGCAGCGGGGACAGGGCCTGGGGAGGCTACACCTTC.

J is TRBJ1-6 and V is TRBV5-5; D not resolved. Trimming took off 4 bases at V and 7 bases at J, with 12 bases between the two ends. Per the germline V gene, CDR1 is SGHKS and CDR2 is YYEKEE (reference sequence). The CDR3 sequence is 14 residues long. The CDR3 here is CASSLWTENSPLHF. CDR3 bases: TGTGCCAGCAGCCTGTGGACGGAGAATTCACCCCTCCACTTT.

Here the CDR3 reads CASSLIGFNTEAFF. CDR3 nucleotides: TGTGCCAGCAGTTTAATAGGTTTTAACACTGAAGCTTTCTTT. The chain is built from TRBV28 and TRBJ1-1; no clear D. Per germline, CDR1 MDHEN and CDR2 SYDVKM. Deletions cut 2 bases from V and 2 bases from J, with 9 bases between. CDR3 length: 14 residues.

The chain couples TRBV6-1 to TRBJ1-6, with 8 bases matching TRBD1. CDR3 length: 15 amino acids. V shed 1 base and J 9 bases; nucleotides not matched to a gene: 5. Germline CDR1 reads MNHNS; CDR2 reads SASEGT. This CDR3 is CASSEVSGGVSPLHF. CDR3 sequence (DNA): TGTGCCAGCAGTGAAGTATCAGGGGGCGTTTCACCCCTCCACTTT.

This clone appeared a single time. The chain links TRBV4-3 to TRBJ1-4; TRBD1 matches 12 bases. The CDR3 totals 16 residues. Unmatched junction bases numbered 5, after V lost 1 base and J lost 8 bases. The germline V gene has CDR1 LGHNA and CDR2 YSLEER. Here the CDR3 reads CASSQAVGTGGEKLFF. The CDR3 DNA reads TGCGCCAGCAGCCAAGCGGTTGGGACAGGGGGCGAAAAACTGTTTTTT.

This clone was counted a single time. The chain employs TRBV19 and TRBJ1-1, with 7 positions matching TRBD1. Germline assignment: CDR1 LNHDA and CDR2 SQIVND (reference sequence). The length of the CDR3 is 15 residues. Germline trimming cut 2 bases from V and 1 base from J; bases unmatched to any gene: 4. CDR3 in amino acids: CASSIIRTGNTEAFF. The CDR3, as DNA: TGTGCCAGTAGTATAATAAGGACAGGGAACACTGAAGCTTTCTTT. Drawing the rest from reference TRBV19 and TRBJ1-1, the complete variable domain is DGGITQSPKYLFRKEGQNVTLSCEQNLNHDAMYWYRQDPGQGLRLIYYSQIVNDFQKGDIAEGYSVSREKKESFPLTVTSAQKNPTAFYLCASSIIRTGNTEAFFGQGTRLTVV.

V and J are TRBV28 and TRBJ2-2; D remains ambiguous. The CDR3 is 15 amino acids. Trimming left V 6 bases short and J 1 base short, with 12 bases between. CDR1 is MDHEN, CDR2 SYDVKM, per germline. CDR3 region: CASRLPVGNTGELFF. Here the CDR3 DNA reads TGTGCCAGCAGGCTGCCAGTGGGGAACACCGGGGAGCTGTTTTTT. Full variable domain (outside the CDR3, taken from reference TRBV28 and TRBJ2-2): DVKVTQSSRYLVKRTGEKVFLECVQDMDHENMFWYRQDPGLGLRLIYFSYDVKMKEKGDIPEGYSVSREKKERFSLILESASTNQTSMYLCASRLPVGNTGELFFGEGSRLTVL.

This clone was picked up one time. The gene calls are TRBV5-6 and TRBJ2-6; tentatively, D is TRBD1 (6 bases). V lost 6 bases and J lost 0, with 16 bases in between. CDR3 size: 17 residues. From germline, CDR1 is SGHDT and CDR2 YYEEEE. CDR3 nucleotides: TGTGCCAGCATCCTTAAACCCAGGGGCTCTGGGGCCAACGTCCTGACTTTC. As protein: CASILKPRGSGANVLTF.

This chain links TRBV29-1 with TRBJ1-2, with TRBD1 matching 10 bases. Germline V gene lookup returns CDR1 SQVTM and CDR2 ANQGSEA. Trimming cost V 1 base and J 7 bases; bases outside gene matches: 9. The CDR3 spans 15 residues. The CDR3 nucleotides are TGCAGCGTTGAAGTGGGACAGGGGAGGGTGAGTGGCTACACCTTC. Encoded protein: CSVEVGQGRVSGYTF.

The rearrangement joins TRBV4-1 to TRBJ1-1, with TRBD1 as a possible D gene (5 bases). V dropped 0 bases and J dropped 11 bases, with 16 bases sitting between them. Germline V gene lookup returns CDR1 MGHRA and CDR2 YSYEKL. This CDR3 is 14 amino acids long. The CDR3 loop is CASSQDIGAYGAFF. The CDR3 region has the DNA TGCGCCAGCAGCCAAGATATCGGGGCATACGGCGCTTTCTTT.

The chain joins TRBV30 to TRBJ2-1; D unresolved. Germline V gene sequence: CDR1 GTSNPN, CDR2 SVGIG (reference sequence). There are 16 residues in the CDR3. The V end lost 4 bases, the J end lost 4 bases, and 20 bases lay between the germline ends. This CDR3 reads CAWNRFTTLLYNEQFF. As DNA, the CDR3 is TGTGCCTGGAATCGCTTCACCACTCTCCTTTACAATGAGCAGTTCTTC.

This clone was found once. J is TRBJ1-4 and V is TRBV9; 7 bases agree with TRBD1. V lost 2 bases to trimming and J lost 5 bases; unmatched junction nucleotides: 3. The CDR3 totals 14 residues. Germline CDR1 and CDR2: SGDLS and YYNGEE. In DNA, the CDR3 is TGTGCCAGCAGCGTTCAGGGGGTCAATGAAAAACTGTTTTTT. Translated, it gives CASSVQGVNEKLFF.